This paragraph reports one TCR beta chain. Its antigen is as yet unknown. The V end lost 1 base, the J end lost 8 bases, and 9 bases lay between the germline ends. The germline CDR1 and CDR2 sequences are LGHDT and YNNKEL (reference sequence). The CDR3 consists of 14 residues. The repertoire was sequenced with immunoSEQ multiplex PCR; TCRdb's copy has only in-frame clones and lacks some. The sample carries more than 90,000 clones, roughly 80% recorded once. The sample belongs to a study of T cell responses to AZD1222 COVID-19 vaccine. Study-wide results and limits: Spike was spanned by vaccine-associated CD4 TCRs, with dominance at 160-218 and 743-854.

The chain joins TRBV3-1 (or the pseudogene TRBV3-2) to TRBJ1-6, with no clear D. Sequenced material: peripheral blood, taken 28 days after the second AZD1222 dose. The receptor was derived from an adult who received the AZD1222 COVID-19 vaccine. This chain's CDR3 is CASSQGSGYSPLHF. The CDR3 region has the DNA TGTGCCAGCAGCCAAGGATCCGGTTATTCACCCCTCCACTTT.